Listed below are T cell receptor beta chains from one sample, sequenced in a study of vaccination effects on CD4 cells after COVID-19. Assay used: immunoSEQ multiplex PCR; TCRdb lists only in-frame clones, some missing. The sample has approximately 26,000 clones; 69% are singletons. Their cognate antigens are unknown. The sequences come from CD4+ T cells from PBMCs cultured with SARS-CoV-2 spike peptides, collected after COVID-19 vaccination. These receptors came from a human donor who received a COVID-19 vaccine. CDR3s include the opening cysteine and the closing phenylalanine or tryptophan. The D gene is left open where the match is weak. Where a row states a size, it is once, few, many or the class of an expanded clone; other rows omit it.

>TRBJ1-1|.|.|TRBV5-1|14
CASSPDTGTPKAFF
TGCGCCAGCAGTCCAGATACCGGGACACCTAAAGCTTTCTTT
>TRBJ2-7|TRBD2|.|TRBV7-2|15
CASSISTSGVYEQYF
TGTGCCAGCAGCATCTCGACTAGCGGAGTTTACGAGCAGTACTTC
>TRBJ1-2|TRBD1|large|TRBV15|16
CATSEGLTGAGYGYTF
TGTGCCACCAGCGAGGGATTAACAGGGGCGGGCTATGGCTACACCTTC
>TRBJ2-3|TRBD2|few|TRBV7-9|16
CASSLVILAGTDTQYF
TGTGCCAGCAGCTTGGTTATACTAGCGGGCACAGATACGCAGTATTTT
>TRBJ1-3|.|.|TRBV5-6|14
CASSLRGPGNTIYF
TGTGCCAGCAGCTTAAGGGGACCTGGAAACACCATATATTTT
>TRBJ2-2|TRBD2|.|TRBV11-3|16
CASSGLAGVGTGELFF
TGTGCCAGCAGCGGACTAGCGGGAGTAGGGACCGGGGAGCTGTTTTTT
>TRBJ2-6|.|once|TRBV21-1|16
CATSENRFSGANVLTF
TGTGCCACCTCAGAGAACAGGTTTAGTGGGGCCAACGTCCTGACTTTC
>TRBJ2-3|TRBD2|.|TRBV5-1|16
CASSPGTSYWTDTQYF
TGCGCCAGCAGCCCCGGGACTAGTTATTGGACAGATACGCAGTATTTT
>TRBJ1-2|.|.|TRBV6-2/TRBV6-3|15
CASSYSRGGLNGYTF
TGTGCCAGCAGTTACTCTAGGGGGGGCCTCAATGGCTACACCTTC
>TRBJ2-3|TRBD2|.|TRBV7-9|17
CASSGGLAGGVTDTQYF
TGTGCCAGCAGCGGAGGCCTAGCGGGGGGAGTCACAGATACGCAGTATTTT
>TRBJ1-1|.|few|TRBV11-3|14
CASSLNQGGTEAFF
TGTGCCAGCAGCTTAAATCAGGGAGGAACTGAAGCTTTCTTT
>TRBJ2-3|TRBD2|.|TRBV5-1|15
CASSMGLAGIDTQYF
TGCGCCAGCAGCATGGGACTAGCGGGAATCGATACGCAGTATTTT
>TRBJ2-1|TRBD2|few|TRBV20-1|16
CSASHSGGASYNEQFF
TGCAGTGCTAGTCATAGCGGGGGGGCCTCCTACAATGAGCAGTTCTTC
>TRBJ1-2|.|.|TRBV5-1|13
CASSLPANYGYTF
TGCGCCAGCAGCTTGCCCGCGAACTATGGCTACACCTTC
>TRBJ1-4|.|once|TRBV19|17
CASSIFPPQATNEKLFF
TGTGCCAGTAGTATATTCCCTCCCCAGGCAACTAATGAAAAACTGTTTTTT
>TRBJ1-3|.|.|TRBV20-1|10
CSVYGNTIYF
TGCAGTGTTTATGGAAACACCATATATTTT
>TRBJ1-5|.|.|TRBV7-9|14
CASSLEGGNQPQHF
TGTGCCAGCAGCTTAGAAGGGGGGAATCAGCCCCAGCATTTT
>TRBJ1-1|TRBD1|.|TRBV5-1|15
CASSLGQGMNTEAFF
TGCGCCAGCAGCCTTGGACAGGGGATGAACACTGAAGCTTTCTTT
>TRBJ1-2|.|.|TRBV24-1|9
CATSYGYTF
TGTGCCACCAGCTATGGCTACACCTTC
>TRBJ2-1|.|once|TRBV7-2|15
CASIEIAPPYNEQFF
TGTGCCAGCATTGAGATAGCCCCCCCCTACAATGAGCAGTTCTTC
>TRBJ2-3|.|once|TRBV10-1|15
CASSESISTGDTQYF
TGCGCCAGCAGTGAGTCTATTTCGACAGGCGATACGCAGTATTTT
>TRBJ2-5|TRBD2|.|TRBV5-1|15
CASSAASGGKETQYF
TGCGCCAGCAGCGCCGCTAGCGGGGGAAAAGAGACCCAGTACTTC
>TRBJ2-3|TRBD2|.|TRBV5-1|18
CASSLVGLAGGRTDTQYF
TGCGCCAGCAGCTTGGTGGGACTAGCGGGGGGCCGGACAGATACGCAGTATTTT
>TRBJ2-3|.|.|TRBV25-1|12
CASSENTDTQYF
TGTGCCAGCAGTGAAAACACAGATACGCAGTATTTT
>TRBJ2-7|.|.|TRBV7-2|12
CASSLETGVRYF
TGTGCCAGCAGCTTAGAAACGGGAGTTCGGTACTTC
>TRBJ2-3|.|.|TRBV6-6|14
CASSYGGAADTQYF
TGTGCCAGCAGTTACGGGGGGGCCGCAGATACGCAGTATTTT
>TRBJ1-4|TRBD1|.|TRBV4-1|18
CASSHAPGQILLNEKLFF
TGCGCCAGCAGCCACGCACCGGGACAGATTCTGCTTAATGAAAAACTGTTTTTT
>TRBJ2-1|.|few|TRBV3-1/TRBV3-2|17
CASSQDQAGSSYNEQFF
TGTGCCAGCAGCCAAGATCAAGCAGGTAGCTCCTACAATGAGCAGTTCTTC
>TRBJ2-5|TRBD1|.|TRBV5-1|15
CASSLGSGGEETQYF
TGCGCCAGCAGCTTGGGGTCAGGGGGTGAAGAGACCCAGTACTTC
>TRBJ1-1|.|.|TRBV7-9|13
CASSLHSNTEAFF
TGTGCCAGCAGCTTACATTCGAACACTGAAGCTTTCTTT
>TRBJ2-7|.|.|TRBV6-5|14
CASRGTAPTYEQYF
TGTGCCAGCAGGGGGACCGCCCCGACCTACGAGCAGTACTTC
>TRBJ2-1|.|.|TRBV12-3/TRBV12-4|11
CASSMGNEQFF
TGTGCCAGCAGTATGGGCAATGAGCAGTTCTTC
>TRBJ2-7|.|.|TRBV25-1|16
CASKIPSGVPSYEQYF
TGTGCCAGTAAGATCCCCTCAGGGGTACCCTCCTACGAGCAGTACTTC
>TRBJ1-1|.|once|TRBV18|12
CASSLGLSEAFF
TGTGCCAGCTCATTGGGGTTATCTGAAGCTTTCTTT
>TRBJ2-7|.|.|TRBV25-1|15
CASSDDYKRSYEQYF
TGTGCCAGCAGTGACGACTACAAACGCTCCTACGAGCAGTACTTC
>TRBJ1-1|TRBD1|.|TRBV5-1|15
CASSIQTGVHTEAFF
TGCGCCAGCAGCATTCAGACAGGGGTTCACACTGAAGCTTTCTTT
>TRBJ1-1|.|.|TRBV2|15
CASTPRGVWGTEAFF
TGTGCCAGCACCCCTAGAGGGGTTTGGGGCACTGAAGCTTTCTTT
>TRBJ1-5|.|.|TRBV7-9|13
CASSHYVDQPQHF
TGTGCCAGCAGCCATTATGTCGATCAGCCCCAGCATTTT
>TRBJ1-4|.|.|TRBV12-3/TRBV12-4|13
CASALREDEKLFF
TGTGCCAGCGCGCTCAGGGAGGACGAAAAACTGTTTTTT
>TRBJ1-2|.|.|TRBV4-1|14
CASSQEEERRGYTF
TGCGCCAGCAGCCAAGAAGAGGAGAGGCGGGGCTACACCTTC
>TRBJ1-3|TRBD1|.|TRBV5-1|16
CASSLLGQGARNTIYF
TGCGCCAGCAGCTTGTTGGGACAGGGGGCGAGAAACACCATATATTTT
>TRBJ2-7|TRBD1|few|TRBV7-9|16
CASSTEGQGGSYEQYF
TGTGCCAGCAGCACAGAAGGACAGGGAGGATCCTACGAGCAGTACTTC
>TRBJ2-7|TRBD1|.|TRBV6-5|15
CASRGLGTGGNEQYF
TGTGCCAGCAGAGGGTTGGGGACAGGGGGAAACGAGCAGTACTTC
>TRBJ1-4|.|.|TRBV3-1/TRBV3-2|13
CASSRSLREKLFF
TGTGCCAGCAGCCGCAGCCTCCGTGAAAAACTGTTTTTT
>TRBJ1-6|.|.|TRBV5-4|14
CASSSGRYNSPLHF
TGTGCCAGCAGCTCGGGCCGATATAATTCACCCCTCCACTTT
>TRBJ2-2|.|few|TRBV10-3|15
CAIREPRTNTGELFF
TGTGCCATCAGGGAACCCCGAACGAACACCGGGGAGCTGTTTTTT
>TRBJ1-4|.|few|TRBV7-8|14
CASSLATGTSKLFF
TGTGCCAGCAGCTTAGCGACCGGGACCTCAAAACTGTTTTTT
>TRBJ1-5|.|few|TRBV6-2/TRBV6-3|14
CASSYGGGNQPQHF
TGTGCCAGCAGTTACGGGGGGGGGAATCAGCCCCAGCATTTT
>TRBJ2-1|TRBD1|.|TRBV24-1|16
CATSVSDGTGYNEQFF
TGTGCCACCAGTGTCAGTGACGGGACAGGTTACAATGAGCAGTTCTTC
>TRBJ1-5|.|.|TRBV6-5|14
CASKQGLVNQPQHF
TGTGCCAGCAAGCAGGGGCTGGTCAATCAGCCCCAGCATTTT
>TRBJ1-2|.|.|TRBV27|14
CASAPSGVNYGYTF
TGTGCCAGCGCCCCTTCGGGGGTAAACTATGGCTACACCTTC
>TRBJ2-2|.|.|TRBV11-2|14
CASSEGRGWGELFF
TGTGCCAGCAGCGAAGGAAGGGGGTGGGGGGAGCTGTTTTTT
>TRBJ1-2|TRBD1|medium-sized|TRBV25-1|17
CASSDRDRGAVGYGYTF
TGTGCCAGCAGTGACCGGGACAGGGGAGCGGTCGGCTATGGCTACACCTTC
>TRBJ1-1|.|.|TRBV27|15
CASSPLVEGGTEAFF
TGTGCCAGCAGTCCCCTAGTTGAGGGGGGCACTGAAGCTTTCTTT